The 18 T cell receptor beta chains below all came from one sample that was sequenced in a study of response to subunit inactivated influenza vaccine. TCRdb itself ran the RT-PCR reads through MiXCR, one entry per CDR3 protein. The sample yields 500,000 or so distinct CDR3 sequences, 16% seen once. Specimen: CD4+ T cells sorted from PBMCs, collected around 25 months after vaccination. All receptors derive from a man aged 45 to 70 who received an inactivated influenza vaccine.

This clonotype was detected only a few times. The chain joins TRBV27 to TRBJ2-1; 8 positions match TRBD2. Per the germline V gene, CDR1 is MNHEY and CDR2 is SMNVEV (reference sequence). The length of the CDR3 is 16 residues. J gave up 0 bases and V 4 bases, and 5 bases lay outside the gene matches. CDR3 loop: CASSSSGSSSYNEQFF. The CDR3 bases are TGTGCCAGCAGTTCTAGCGGGTCCAGCTCCTACAATGAGCAGTTCTTC.

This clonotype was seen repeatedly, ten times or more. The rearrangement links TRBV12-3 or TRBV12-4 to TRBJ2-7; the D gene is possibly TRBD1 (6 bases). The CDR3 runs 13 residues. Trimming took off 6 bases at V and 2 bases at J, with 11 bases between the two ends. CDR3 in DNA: TGTGCCAGCAGAAATACAGGGACCTACGAGCAGTACTTC. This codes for CASRNTGTYEQYF.

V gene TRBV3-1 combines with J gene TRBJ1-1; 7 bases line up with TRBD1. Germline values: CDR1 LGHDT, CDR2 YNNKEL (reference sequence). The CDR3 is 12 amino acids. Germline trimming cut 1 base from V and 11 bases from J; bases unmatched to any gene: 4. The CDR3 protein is CASSQGQGAAFF. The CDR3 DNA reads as TGTGCCAGCAGCCAAGGACAGGGCGCGGCTTTCTTT.

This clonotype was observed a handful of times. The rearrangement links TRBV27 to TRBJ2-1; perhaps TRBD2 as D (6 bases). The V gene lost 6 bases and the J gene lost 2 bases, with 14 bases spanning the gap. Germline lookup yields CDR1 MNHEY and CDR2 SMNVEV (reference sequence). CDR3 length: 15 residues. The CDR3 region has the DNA TGTGCCAGCAGCCTGGAGGGGTTCACCTACAATGAGCAGTTCTTC. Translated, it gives CASSLEGFTYNEQFF.

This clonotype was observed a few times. The chain's CDR3 is CASSLGGNFDYNEQFF. For the CDR3, the DNA is TGCGCCAGCAGCTTAGGCGGGAATTTTGACTACAATGAGCAGTTCTTC. The rearrangement links TRBV5-1 to TRBJ2-1; perhaps TRBD2 as D (6 bases). Germline CDR1 reads SGHRS; CDR2 reads YFSETQ. V shed 2 bases and J shed 3 bases, with 15 bases lying between them. The CDR3 runs 16 residues. The full variable domain, its missing parts supplied by reference TRBV5-1 and TRBJ2-1, is KAGVTQTPRYLIKTRGQQVTLSCSPISGHRSVSWYQQTPGQGLQFLFEYFSETQRNKGNFPGRFSGRQFSNSRSEMNVSTLELGDSALYLCASSLGGNFDYNEQFFGPGTRLTVL.

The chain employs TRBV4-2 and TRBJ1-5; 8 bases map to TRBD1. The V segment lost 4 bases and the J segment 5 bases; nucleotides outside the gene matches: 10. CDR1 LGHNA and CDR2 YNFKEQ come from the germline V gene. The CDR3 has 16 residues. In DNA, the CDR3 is TGTGCCAGCAGCCGAGGACAGGGTATACCCTATCAGCCCCAGCATTTT. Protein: CASSRGQGIPYQPQHF.

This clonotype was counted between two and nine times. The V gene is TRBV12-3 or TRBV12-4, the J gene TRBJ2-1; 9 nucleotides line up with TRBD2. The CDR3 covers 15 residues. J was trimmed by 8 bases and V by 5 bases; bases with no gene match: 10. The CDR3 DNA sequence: TGTGCCAGCAGTCCCCAAAGCGGGAGGCGGGATGAGCAGTTCTTC. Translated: CASSPQSGRRDEQFF.

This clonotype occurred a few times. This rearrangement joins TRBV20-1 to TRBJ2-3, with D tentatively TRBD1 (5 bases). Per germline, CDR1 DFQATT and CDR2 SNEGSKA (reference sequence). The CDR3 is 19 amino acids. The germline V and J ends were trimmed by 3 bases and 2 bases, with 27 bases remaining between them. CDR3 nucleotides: TGCAGTGCTAGTCTGAGGCAGGGCAACTACCAATACCTCACAGATACGCAGTATTTT. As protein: CSASLRQGNYQYLTDTQYF.

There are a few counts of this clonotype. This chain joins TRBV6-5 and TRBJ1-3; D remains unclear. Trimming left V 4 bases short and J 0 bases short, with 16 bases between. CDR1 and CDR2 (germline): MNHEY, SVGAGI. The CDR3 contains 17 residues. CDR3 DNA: TGTGCCAGCAGTTTCGGAGCCCCCAGCGACTCTGGAAACACCATATATTTT. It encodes CASSFGAPSDSGNTIYF.

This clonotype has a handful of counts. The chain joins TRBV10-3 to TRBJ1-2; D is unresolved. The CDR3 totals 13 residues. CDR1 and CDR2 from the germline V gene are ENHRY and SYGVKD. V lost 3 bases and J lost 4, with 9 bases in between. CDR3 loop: CAISDSDTYGYTF. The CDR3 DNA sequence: TGTGCCATCAGTGATTCAGACACCTATGGCTACACCTTC.

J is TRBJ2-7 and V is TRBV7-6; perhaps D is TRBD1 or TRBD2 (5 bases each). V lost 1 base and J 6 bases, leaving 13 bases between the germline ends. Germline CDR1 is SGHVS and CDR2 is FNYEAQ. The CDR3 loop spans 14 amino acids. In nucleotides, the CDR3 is TGTGCCAGCAGCTTAGGGACGCTGAGGGGCGAGCAGTACTTC. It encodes CASSLGTLRGEQYF.

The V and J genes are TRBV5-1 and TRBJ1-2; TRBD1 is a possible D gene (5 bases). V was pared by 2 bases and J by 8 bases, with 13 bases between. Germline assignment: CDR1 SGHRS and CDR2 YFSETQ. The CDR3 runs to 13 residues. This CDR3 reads CASSFAREDGYTF. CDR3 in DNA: TGCGCCAGCAGCTTTGCCAGGGAGGACGGCTACACCTTC.

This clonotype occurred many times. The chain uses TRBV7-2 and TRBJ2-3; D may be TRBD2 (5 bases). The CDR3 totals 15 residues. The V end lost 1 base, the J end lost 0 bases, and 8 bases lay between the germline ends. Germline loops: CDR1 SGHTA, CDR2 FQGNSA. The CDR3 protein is CASSLDRTSTDTQYF. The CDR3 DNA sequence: TGTGCCAGCAGCTTAGATAGGACTAGCACAGATACGCAGTATTTT. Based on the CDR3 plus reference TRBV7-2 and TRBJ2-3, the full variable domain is GAGVSQSPSNKVTEKGKDVELRCDPISGHTALYWYRQSLGQGLEFLIYFQGNSAPDKSGLPSDRFSAERTGGSVSTLTIQRTQQEDSAVYLCASSLDRTSTDTQYFGPGTRLTVL.

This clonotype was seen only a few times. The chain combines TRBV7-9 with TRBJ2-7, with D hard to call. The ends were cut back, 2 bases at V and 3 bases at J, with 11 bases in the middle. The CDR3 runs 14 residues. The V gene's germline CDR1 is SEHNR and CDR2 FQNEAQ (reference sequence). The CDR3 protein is CASSLFGPNYEQYF. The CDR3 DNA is TGTGCCAGCAGCTTATTCGGTCCTAACTACGAGCAGTACTTC.

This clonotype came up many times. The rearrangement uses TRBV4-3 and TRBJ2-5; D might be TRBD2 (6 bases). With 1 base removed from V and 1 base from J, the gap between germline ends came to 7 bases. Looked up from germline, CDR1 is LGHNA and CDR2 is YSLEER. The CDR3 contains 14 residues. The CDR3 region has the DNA TGCGCCAGCAGCCAAGTGCGGGGCCAAGAGACCCAGTACTTC. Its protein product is CASSQVRGQETQYF.

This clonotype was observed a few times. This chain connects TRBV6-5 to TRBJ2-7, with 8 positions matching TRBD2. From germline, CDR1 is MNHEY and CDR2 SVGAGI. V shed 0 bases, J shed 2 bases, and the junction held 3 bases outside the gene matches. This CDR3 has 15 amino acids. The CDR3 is CASSYSRGGTYEQYF. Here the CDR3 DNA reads TGTGCCAGCAGTTACTCTCGGGGGGGAACCTACGAGCAGTACTTC.

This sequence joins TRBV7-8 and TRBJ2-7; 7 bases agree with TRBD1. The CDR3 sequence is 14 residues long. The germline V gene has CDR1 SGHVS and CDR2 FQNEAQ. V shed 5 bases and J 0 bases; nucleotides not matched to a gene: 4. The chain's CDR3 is CASSQDRFSYEQYF. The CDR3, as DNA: TGTGCCAGCAGCCAGGACAGGTTCTCCTACGAGCAGTACTTC.

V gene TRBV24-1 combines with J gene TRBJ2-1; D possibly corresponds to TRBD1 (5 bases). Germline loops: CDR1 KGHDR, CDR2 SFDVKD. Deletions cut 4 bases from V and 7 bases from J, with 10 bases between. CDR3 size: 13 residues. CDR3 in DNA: TGTGCCACCAGTGACCCTGACAGTAATGAGCAGTTCTTC. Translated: CATSDPDSNEQFF.